The 18 T cell receptor beta chains reported below all come from one sample, sequenced in a study of cytomegalovirus exposure and HLA in healthy donors. Method: immunoSEQ multiplex PCR; TCRdb's copy keeps in-frame clones and lacks some. The repertoire holds about 120,000 clones, with 80% to 90% as singletons. Material: PBMCs. The receptors were gathered from a woman aged 18-29 years in good health and CMV-seronegative.

This clone has more than one count but fewer than ten. The genes are TRBV9 and TRBJ2-7; 10 bases map to TRBD2. The CDR3 is 16 amino acids. The junction had 4 bases not matched to a gene; V was cut back by 1 base and J by 0 bases. Germline V gene lookup returns CDR1 SGDLS and CDR2 YYNGEE. The DNA of the CDR3 is TGTGCCAGCAGCGTACCTAGCGGGGGCCACTCCTACGAGCAGTACGTC. The encoded protein is CASSVPSGGHSYEQYV.

J is TRBJ2-3 and V is TRBV5-1, with D unresolved. In germline, CDR1 is SGHRS, CDR2 YFSETQ. Deletions cut 4 bases from V and 0 bases from J, with 15 bases between. This CDR3 region has 16 residues. CDR3 nucleotides: TGCGCCAGCAGCCCCACGGGTGACCCTAGCACAGATACGCAGTATTTT. Translation: CASSPTGDPSTDTQYF.

The chain links TRBV6-1 to TRBJ2-4; D is perhaps TRBD1 (5 bases). This CDR3 region has 14 residues. V was shortened by 5 bases and J by 6 bases, with 14 bases between the two germline ends. Germline V gene data show CDR1 as MNHNS and CDR2 as SASEGT. In DNA, the CDR3 is TGTGCCAGCAGTTCCCCGACAGTCCCAAACATTCAGTACTTC. Translating gives CASSSPTVPNIQYF.

V and J are TRBV18 and TRBJ1-1; 7 bases are a match to TRBD1. The V gene end was trimmed by 1 base and the J gene end by 5 bases; junction bases not matched to a gene: 10. Per germline, CDR1 KGHSH and CDR2 LQKENI. The CDR3 sequence is 16 residues long. CDR3 amino acids: CASSPRAGGFWTEAFF. For the CDR3, the DNA is TGTGCCAGCTCACCACGGGCAGGGGGATTCTGGACTGAAGCTTTCTTT.

The genes are TRBV12-2 and TRBJ2-5; no check of the table's D call, TRBD2, against the DNA was made. TRBV12-2 is a documented pseudogene. There are 16 residues in the CDR3. The CDR3 nucleotides read TGTGCAAGTCGCTTAGAAGGAGGGAGACCCCAAGAGACCCAGTACTTC. Encoded protein: CASRLEGGRPQETQYF.

This chain uses TRBV14 with TRBJ1-6; 7 bases are shared with TRBD1. The CDR3 has 16 amino acids. V trimming: 1 base; J trimming: 6 bases; junction bases outside the gene matches: 6. The germline V gene encodes CDR1 SGHDN and CDR2 FVKESK. The CDR3 here is CASSQGGTAFNSPLHF. DNA for the CDR3: TGTGCCAGCAGCCAAGGTGGGACAGCCTTTAATTCACCCCTCCACTTT. The full variable domain, its missing parts supplied by reference TRBV14 and TRBJ1-6, is EAGVTQFPSHSVIEKGQTVTLRCDPISGHDNLYWYRRVMGKEIKFLLHFVKESKQDESGMPNNRFLAERTGGTYSTLKVQPAELEDSGVYFCASSQGGTAFNSPLHFGNGTRLTVT.

This clone came up once. In nucleotides, the CDR3 is TGTGCCATCAGTGTTATTCGAGAAGCAGAGACCCAGTACTTC. Protein sequence: CAISVIREAETQYF. The V and J genes are TRBV10-3 and TRBJ2-5; D call uncertain. This CDR3 contains 14 residues. The ends were cut back, 4 bases at V and 4 bases at J, with 13 bases in the middle. CDR1 and CDR2 from the germline V gene are ENHRY and SYGVKD.

This chain connects TRBV30 to TRBJ2-1, with a weak D call TRBD2 (6 bases). This CDR3 has 13 residues. The V end was cut by 3 bases, the J end by 5 bases, with 11 bases between. In germline, CDR1 is GTSNPN, CDR2 SVGIG (reference sequence). The CDR3 loop is CAWRGRLHNEQFF. The CDR3 coding sequence is TGTGCCTGGAGAGGGAGGCTGCACAATGAGCAGTTCTTC.

In its sample, this clone was seen a few times. The CDR3 protein is CASSSGTGNQPQHF. The CDR3 DNA is TGTGCCAGCAGCTCTGGGACTGGCAATCAGCCCCAGCATTTT. This chain links TRBV7-9 with TRBJ1-5, with a possible D match to TRBD1 (5 bases). V lost 4 bases to trimming and J lost 2 bases, with 9 bases between them. Germline CDR1 reads SEHNR; CDR2 reads FQNEAQ (reference sequence). The CDR3 runs to 14 residues. Full variable domain (outside the CDR3, taken from reference TRBV7-9 and TRBJ1-5): DTGVSQNPRHKITKRGQNVTFRCDPISEHNRLYWYRQTLGQGPEFLTYFQNEAQLEKSRLLSDRFSAERPKGSFSTLEIQRTEQGDSAMYLCASSSGTGNQPQHFGDGTRLSIL.

V gene TRBV9 combines with J gene TRBJ2-1; D perhaps matches TRBD2 (6 bases). Between the trimmed V and J ends, which lost 0 bases and 1 base, there was a span of 11 bases. This CDR3 has 16 residues. CDR1 and CDR2 from the germline V gene are SGDLS and YYNGEE. CDR3 sequence: CASSVGGRSSYNEQFF. As DNA, the CDR3 is TGTGCCAGCAGCGTAGGTGGGAGGAGTTCCTACAATGAGCAGTTCTTC.

V usage is TRBV27 and J usage is TRBJ1-2; 12 positions agree with TRBD1. CDR1 is MNHEY and CDR2 is SMNVEV in the germline V gene (reference sequence). The CDR3 is 19 residues long. V shed 3 bases and J 5 bases; nucleotides not matched to a gene: 16. The CDR3 sequence: CASSFWSGTGGEGRYGYTF. The CDR3 DNA is TGTGCCAGCAGTTTTTGGTCCGGGACAGGGGGCGAGGGGAGATATGGCTACACCTTC.

The chain couples TRBV30 to TRBJ1-1; 7 bases agree with TRBD1. Unmatched junction bases numbered 12, after V lost 8 bases and J lost 6 bases. Germline V gives CDR1 GTSNPN, CDR2 SVGIG (reference sequence). CDR3 size: 13 residues. The CDR3 region has the DNA TGTGCCGTGACACAGGGGAGTGTTGCTGAAGCTTTCTTT. Protein: CAVTQGSVAEAFF. The full variable domain, completed using reference TRBV30 and TRBJ1-1, is SQTIHQWPATLVQPVGSPLSLECTVEGTSNPNLYWYRQAAGRGLQLLFYSVGIGQISSEVPQNLSASRPQDRQFILSSKKLLLSDSGFYLCAVTQGSVAEAFFGQGTRLTVV.

This CDR3 reads CASSLGPGQGWPQHF. Written as DNA, the CDR3 is TGTGCCAGCAGCTTGGGCCCGGGACAGGGGTGGCCCCAGCATTTT. The V and J genes are TRBV5-8 and TRBJ1-5; 10 positions match TRBD1. Trimming took 0 bases from V and 9 from J; bases not matched to a gene: 6. The CDR3 runs 15 residues. From germline, CDR1 is SGHTS and CDR2 YDEGEE.

This clone was recorded once. J is TRBJ2-7 and V is TRBV29-1, with D perhaps TRBD1 (6 bases). Germline CDR1 reads SQVTM; CDR2 reads ANQGSEA. The V gene lost 6 bases and the J gene lost 3 bases, with 15 bases spanning the gap. The CDR3 sequence is 13 residues long. The CDR3 coding sequence is TGCAGCGTCCGGGACACCTCAAACTACGAGCAGTACTTC. It codes for CSVRDTSNYEQYF.

The rearrangement joins TRBV6-1 to TRBJ2-1, with D maybe TRBD2 (6 bases). The germline V gene has CDR1 MNHNS and CDR2 SASEGT. This CDR3 is 14 amino acids long. The germline V and J ends were trimmed by 0 bases and 10 bases, with 13 bases remaining between them. The CDR3, as DNA: TGTGCCAGCAGTGAAGCGCTACTAGCAACCGAGCAGTTCTTC. Protein sequence: CASSEALLATEQFF.

The chain uses TRBV4-1 and TRBJ1-1; D uncertain. The CDR3 has 14 residues. The V and J ends lost 4 bases and 0 bases respectively, with 9 bases between them. Germline CDR1 MGHRA, CDR2 YSYEKL. This CDR3 is CASSLGLMNTEAFF. The CDR3 DNA is TGCGCCAGCAGCCTAGGACTTATGAACACTGAAGCTTTCTTT.

The V gene is TRBV27, the J gene TRBJ1-2; a weak D match, TRBD1 (6 bases). The CDR3 length is 13 residues. CDR1 and CDR2 (germline): MNHEY, SMNVEV (reference sequence). V lost 5 bases and J lost 3, with 10 bases in between. The CDR3 coding sequence is TGTGCCAGCAGTCCCGGGACACACTATGGCTACACCTTC. This translates into CASSPGTHYGYTF.

The CDR3 nucleotides are TGTGCCAGCTGGCAAGTTCCTAATGAGCAGTTCTTC. It translates to CASWQVPNEQFF. The genes are TRBV6-1 and TRBJ2-1; D is unresolved. In germline, CDR1 is MNHNS, CDR2 SASEGT. V was shortened by 8 bases and J by 7 bases, with 12 bases between the two germline ends. The CDR3 extends over 12 amino acids.